These T cell receptor beta chains were read from a single sample in a study of blood T cells in healthy people across ages. TCRdb analysed the 5' RACE reads with MiXCR anew, one entry per CDR3 protein. Altogether about 800,000 distinct CDR3 sequences are present, 46% being singletons, with the ten largest covering roughly 20%. Sequenced material: blood. The receptors come from an older man in good health. CDR3s include the opening cysteine and the closing phenylalanine or tryptophan. The order of the fields is CDR3 length, V gene, clone size, J gene, D gene, CDR3 DNA, CDR3 protein. The D gene is left open where the match is weak. Size is stated for part of the rows, as once, few or many counts, or as a class when the clone is expanded.

13	TRBV29-1	NA	TRBJ2-7	TRBD2	TGCAGCGTTGGCCGGGGGGGCTCCTACGAGCAGTACTTC	CSVGRGGSYEQYF
12	TRBV12-3/TRBV12-4	NA	TRBJ1-2	NA	TGTGCCAGCAGGAGGGAGGGAGATGGCTACACCTTC	CASRREGDGYTF
13	TRBV28	once	TRBJ2-7	NA	TGTGCCAGCAGCCCTCCCCCGGCAGGAGAGCAGTACTTC	CASSPPPAGEQYF
15	TRBV2	few	TRBJ2-7	TRBD2	TGTGCCAGCAGTGGGGCTAGCGGGAGGGGTTACGAGCAGTACTTC	CASSGASGRGYEQYF
13	TRBV2	many	TRBJ2-1	NA	TGTGCCAGCAGCCGGACTGTTTTCAATGAGCAGTTCTTC	CASSRTVFNEQFF
12	TRBV7-2	NA	TRBJ2-1	NA	TGTGCCAGCAGGACCGAGGGACACGAGCAGTTCTTC	CASRTEGHEQFF
16	TRBV21-1	NA	TRBJ2-7	NA	TGTGCCAGCAGCCCCCGACTAGCGGGGACCTCCTACGAGCAGTACTTC	CASSPRLAGTSYEQYF
11	TRBV29-1	NA	TRBJ2-7	NA	TGCAGCGCCGTCCGAGCCTACGAGCAGTACTTC	CSAVRAYEQYF
15	TRBV7-2	NA	TRBJ1-5	NA	TGTGCCAGCAGCTTAGTAGCCCAGGGAAATCAGCCCCAGCATTTT	CASSLVAQGNQPQHF
13	TRBV2	NA	TRBJ1-5	NA	TGTGCCAGCAGGAGGGACGACAATCAGCCCCAGCATTTT	CASRRDDNQPQHF
13	TRBV20-1	NA	TRBJ1-6	NA	TGCAGTGCTGAGGGCTCCTATAATTCACCCCTCCACTTT	CSAEGSYNSPLHF
14	TRBV24-1	once	TRBJ2-5	TRBD2	TGTGCCACCAGTTATAGCGGGGGCCTCGGGACCCAGTACTTC	CATSYSGGLGTQYF
15	TRBV20-1	NA	TRBJ2-1	TRBD2	TGCAGTGCCGAAGGACTAGCGGGAGGGCCCTATGAGCAGTTCTTC	CSAEGLAGGPYEQFF
14	TRBV15	NA	TRBJ2-7	NA	TGTGCCACCAGCATCCTCGGAAGTACCTACGAGCAGTACTTC	CATSILGSTYEQYF
15	TRBV5-1	NA	TRBJ2-5	TRBD1	TGCGCCAGCAGCTTGGAAGGGACAGGGCACAATGAGCAGTACTTC	CASSLEGTGHNEQYF
14	TRBV27	NA	TRBJ1-1	NA	TGTGCCAGCAGTCCCCATGGGGGGGGAACTGAAGCTTTCTTT	CASSPHGGGTEAFF
15	TRBV6-2/TRBV6-3	NA	TRBJ2-7	NA	TGTGCCAGTAGTTACGCGGCGGAACACTCCCACGAGCAGTACTTC	CASSYAAEHSHEQYF
13	TRBV20-1	NA	TRBJ2-5	NA	TGCAGTGCTAGGTGGCTACTCGGAGAGACCCAGTACTTC	CSARWLLGETQYF
15	TRBV5-5	once	TRBJ2-7	NA	TGTGCCAGCAGCTTGGAACCGGCAGGGGACTACGAGCAGTACTTC	CASSLEPAGDYEQYF
16	TRBV12-3/TRBV12-4	NA	TRBJ2-6	NA	TGTGCCAGCAGTTTGAGACGTTTGCCTGGGGCCAACGTCCTGACTTTC	CASSLRRLPGANVLTF
17	TRBV20-1	many	TRBJ2-7	TRBD2	TGCAGTGCTAGAGATCTTGTAACTAGCGGGAGCTCCTACGAGCAGTACTTC	CSARDLVTSGSSYEQYF
17	TRBV7-9	NA	TRBJ2-1	TRBD2	TGTGCCAGCAGCTTAGCGATCGGACTAGCGGGAGGGCATGAGCAGTTCTTC	CASSLAIGLAGGHEQFF
14	TRBV12-3/TRBV12-4	many	TRBJ1-4	NA	TGTGCCAGCAGGGAGAGTGCGTCTAATGAAAAACTGTTTTTT	CASRESASNEKLFF
17	TRBV4-2	NA	TRBJ2-6	TRBD2	TGTGCCAGCAGCCTTACTAGCGGGAACTCTGGGGCCAACGTCCTGACTTTC	CASSLTSGNSGANVLTF
14	TRBV20-1	once	TRBJ2-3	TRBD2	TGCAGTGCGCCTAGCGGGGCTTCCACAGATACGCAGTATTTT	CSAPSGASTDTQYF
15	TRBV20-1	NA	TRBJ2-1	TRBD2	TGCAGTGCTATTAACGCGGCTAGCGGGACCAATGAGCAGTTCTTC	CSAINAASGTNEQFF
16	TRBV9	NA	TRBJ1-5	NA	TGTGCCAGCAGCGTTGGGCAGGGCGATAGCAATCAGCCCCAGCATTTT	CASSVGQGDSNQPQHF
14	TRBV5-1	NA	TRBJ2-1	TRBD2	TGCGCCAGCAGCTTGGAGCGGGGGTCGGGTGAGCAGTTCTTC	CASSLERGSGEQFF
17	TRBV20-1	NA	TRBJ1-5	NA	TGCAGTGCTAGAGATGTGGTCCAGGGAGTGTCCAATCAGCCCCAGCATTTT	CSARDVVQGVSNQPQHF
14	TRBV7-6	many	TRBJ1-2	TRBD1	TGTGCCAGCAGCTTAGACGGGACAGGACTTAGCTACACCTTC	CASSLDGTGLSYTF
14	TRBV7-8	NA	TRBJ1-5	NA	TGTGCCAGCAGCTTAGCGGGTACTCATCAGCCCCAGCATTTT	CASSLAGTHQPQHF
14	TRBV9	NA	TRBJ1-5	NA	TGTGCCAGCAGCTCCCAGGCCAGCAATCAGCCCCAGCATTTT	CASSSQASNQPQHF
13	TRBV20-1	many	TRBJ2-7	TRBD2	TGCAGTGCCGATGGACTAGCAAACGACGAGCAGTACTTC	CSADGLANDEQYF
16	TRBV4-3	NA	TRBJ2-3	NA	TGCGCCAGCAGCCAAGATCCCGCGCGGAGCACAGATACGCAGTATTTT	CASSQDPARSTDTQYF